A single sample gave rise to the 32 T cell receptor beta chains below, sequenced in a study of shared clonotypes between healthy human individuals. The method was immunoSEQ multiplex PCR; TCRdb's version includes in-frame clones alone and lacks a portion of them. The data contain about 490,000 clones, about 78% of them singletons. Sequenced input: PBMCs. These receptors all stem from a woman in her 40s in good health. Some clones in this sample may be carry-over from other donors' samples.

This rearrangement joins TRBV6-1 to TRBJ1-1; D may be TRBD1 (5 bases). The CDR3 is 13 residues long. Trimming took 6 bases from V and 3 from J, leaving 11 bases between them. Germline CDR1 reads MNHNS; CDR2 reads SASEGT. CDR3 protein: CASRGRGDTEAFF. Here the CDR3 DNA reads TGTGCCAGCAGGGGACGGGGGGACACTGAAGCTTTCTTT.

This clone was observed a handful of times. The V call is TRBV6-1, the J call TRBJ1-2; no reliable D call. CDR3 length: 14 residues. CDR1 MNHNS and CDR2 SASEGT come from the germline V gene. V lost 1 base, J lost 4 bases, and 10 bases lay in between. The DNA for the CDR3 is TGTGCCAGCAGTGAAGAGACATTAGTCTATGGCTACACCTTC. The encoded protein is CASSEETLVYGYTF.

V is TRBV14 and J is TRBJ2-1, with 7 bases fitting TRBD2. V lost 5 bases, J lost 7 bases, and 8 bases stayed unmatched. CDR1 is SGHDN and CDR2 is FVKESK in the germline V gene. CDR3 size: 14 residues. The CDR3 sequence is CASSYAGVWNEQFF. The DNA for the CDR3 is TGTGCCAGCAGCTACGCGGGAGTTTGGAATGAGCAGTTCTTC.

This chain joins TRBV19 and TRBJ2-3; no firm D call. Trimming left V 7 bases short and J 3 bases short, with 8 bases between. CDR3 length: 12 residues. Looked up from germline, CDR1 is LNHDA and CDR2 is SQIVND (reference sequence). DNA of the CDR3: TGTGCCAGTAACGCCGTGACAGATACGCAGTATTTT. This encodes CASNAVTDTQYF. Full variable domain (remainder filled in from reference TRBV19 and TRBJ2-3): DGGITQSPKYLFRKEGQNVTLSCEQNLNHDAMYWYRQDPGQGLRLIYYSQIVNDFQKGDIAEGYSVSREKKESFPLTVTSAQKNPTAFYLCASNAVTDTQYFGPGTRLTVL.

V usage is TRBV4-2 and J usage is TRBJ2-2; 7 bases map to TRBD2. V was pared by 1 base and J by 6 bases, with 8 bases of the junction left unmatched. Germline V gene data show CDR1 as LGHNA and CDR2 as YNFKEQ. This CDR3 is built from 16 residues. This CDR3 reads CASSQVLAWVAGELFF. In nucleotides, the CDR3 is TGTGCCAGCAGCCAAGTACTAGCGTGGGTGGCCGGGGAGCTGTTTTTT.

This rearrangement joins TRBV5-1 to TRBJ2-5; the D gene could be TRBD1 or TRBD2 (6 bases each). Germline loops: CDR1 SGHRS, CDR2 YFSETQ. The V gene lost 0 bases and the J gene lost 5 bases, with 14 bases spanning the gap. There are 15 residues in the CDR3. CDR3 region: CASSLGPGGEETQYF. DNA for the CDR3: TGCGCCAGCAGCTTGGGTCCCGGGGGCGAGGAGACCCAGTACTTC.

V is TRBV2 and J is TRBJ1-1, with D hard to call. The V gene lost 1 base and the J gene lost 1 base, with 7 bases spanning the gap. CDR3 size: 14 residues. CDR1 and CDR2 (germline): SNHLY, FYNNEI. CDR3 region: CASSEGRQNTEAFF. The CDR3 DNA reads as TGTGCCAGCAGTGAAGGGCGTCAGAACACTGAAGCTTTCTTT.

As to this clone: A far more abundant clone sits one base away, making this likely a read error. The V and J genes are TRBV11-1 and TRBJ2-2; unclear D gene. The CDR3 consists of 15 residues. The V end lost 9 bases, the J end lost 6 bases, and 20 bases lay between the germline ends. Germline V gives CDR1 SGHAT, CDR2 FQDESV (reference sequence). The CDR3 reads CARLRPPARAGELFF. The CDR3 coding sequence is TGTGCCAGACTTCGTCCTCCGGCTCGCGCCGGGGAGCTGTTTTTT.

This rearrangement joins TRBV7-8 to TRBJ2-3, with 8 bases aligning to TRBD2. The CDR3 is 16 residues long. The ends lost 5 bases at V and 0 bases at J; junction bases unmatched: 7. Germline V gives CDR1 SGHVS, CDR2 FQNEAQ. CDR3 amino acids: CASSLRLAPSTDTQYF. In DNA, the CDR3 is TGTGCCAGCAGCCTAAGACTAGCGCCGAGCACAGATACGCAGTATTTT.

The V and J genes are TRBV29-1 and TRBJ2-7; 7 bases align to TRBD2. The CDR3 has 14 residues. CDR1 and CDR2 (germline): SQVTM, ANQGSEA. CDR3: CSVEPSGKTYEQYV. The DNA for the CDR3 is TGCAGTGTTGAACCCAGCGGGAAGACTTACGAGCAGTACGTC.

The CDR3 loop is CASSEPRDTQYF. The CDR3, as DNA: TGCGCCAGCAGCGAACCACGGGATACGCAGTATTTT. V usage is TRBV4-1 and J usage is TRBJ2-3; D is uncertain. Per germline, CDR1 MGHRA and CDR2 YSYEKL. V shed 5 bases and J shed 6 bases, with 9 bases lying between them. This CDR3 region has 12 residues.

The chain recombines TRBV2 with TRBJ2-1, with D tentatively TRBD1 (5 bases). This CDR3 region has 12 residues. Germline V lookup: CDR1 SNHLY, CDR2 FYNNEI. Trimming pared 8 bases from V and 6 bases from J, leaving 11 bases between. The CDR3 region has the DNA TGTGCCAGCCTCCAGGGTTCCAATGAGCAGTTCTTC. It codes for CASLQGSNEQFF. The entire variable domain, with the rest obtained from reference TRBV2 and TRBJ2-1, is as follows: EPEVTQTPSHQVTQMGQEVILRCVPISNHLYFYWYRQILGQKVEFLVSFYNNEISEKSEIFDDQFSVERPDGSNFTLKIRSTKLEDSAMYFCASLQGSNEQFFGPGTRLTVL.

Remarks on this clone: Germline is not matched at one junction end, which may reflect a read error. This sequence joins TRBV7-8 and TRBJ1-3, with a weak D call TRBD1 (5 bases). This CDR3 spans 17 amino acids. Germline V gene sequence: CDR1 SGHVS, CDR2 FQNEAQ. Here the CDR3 reads CASSEIVGGLSGSTIYF. CDR3 DNA: TGTGCCAGCAGCGAAATAGTCGGGGGACTCTCTGGAAGCACCATATATTTT.

As DNA, the CDR3 is TGCGCCAGCAGCCAAAGGGCCGGGACTAGCGGGAGGGGAGAGACCCAGTACTTC. This encodes CASSQRAGTSGRGETQYF. The chain has TRBV4-3 and TRBJ2-5; 16 bases line up with TRBD2. Trimming cost V 2 bases and J 4 bases; bases outside gene matches: 7. The CDR3 loop spans 18 amino acids. Per germline, CDR1 LGHNA and CDR2 YSLEER.

The chain joins TRBV10-3 to TRBJ2-1; TRBD2 aligns across 9 bases. The CDR3 runs to 16 residues. Germline CDR1 ENHRY, CDR2 SYGVKD. Losses at the gene ends were 1 base for V and 9 bases for J; bases not matched to a gene: 10. CDR3 region: CAISEWAGGGSSEQFF. As DNA, the CDR3 is TGTGCCATCAGTGAGTGGGCGGGAGGGGGAAGTAGTGAGCAGTTCTTC.

The V gene is TRBV11-2, the J gene TRBJ2-5; possible D gene TRBD2, 5 bases. Deletions cut 4 bases from V and 3 bases from J, with 15 bases between. The CDR3 is 15 amino acids. The V gene's germline CDR1 is SGHAT and CDR2 FQNNGV. The DNA for the CDR3 is TGTGCCAGCAGCTCGAGGGTAGCGACCGAAGAGACCCAGTACTTC. Its translation is CASSSRVATEETQYF.

The chain employs TRBV7-9 and TRBJ2-7, with a tentative D call TRBD1 (5 bases). V lost 5 bases and J lost 6, with 11 bases in between. The CDR3 totals 12 residues. Per germline, CDR1 SEHNR and CDR2 FQNEAQ (reference sequence). This CDR3 is CASSPDTGEQYF. The DNA of the CDR3 is TGTGCCAGCAGCCCGGACACGGGCGAGCAGTACTTC. Variable domain in full (rest from reference TRBV7-9 and TRBJ2-7): DTGVSQNPRHKITKRGQNVTFRCDPISEHNRLYWYRQTLGQGPEFLTYFQNEAQLEKSRLLSDRFSAERPKGSFSTLEIQRTEQGDSAMYLCASSPDTGEQYFGPGTRLTVT.

This clone was seen only a few times. The chain recombines TRBV11-1 with TRBJ2-2; 9 nucleotides line up with TRBD1. The J segment lost 4 bases and the V segment lost 2 bases, leaving 5 bases of the junction unmatched. Germline CDR1 reads SGHAT; CDR2 reads FQDESV (reference sequence). The length of the CDR3 is 16 residues. CDR3 nucleotide sequence: TGTGCCAGCAGCTTAATTGGGACAGGGATCACCGGGGAGCTGTTTTTT. Translated: CASSLIGTGITGELFF.

The rearrangement links TRBV7-2 to TRBJ1-4; unclear D gene. This CDR3 region has 14 residues. V was shortened by 4 bases and J by 2 bases, with 8 bases between the two germline ends. CDR1 and CDR2 (germline): SGHTA, FQGNSA. This chain's CDR3 is CASSSGSTNEKLFF. CDR3 bases: TGTGCCAGCAGCTCCGGTTCGACTAATGAAAAACTGTTTTTT.

V and J are TRBV5-1 and TRBJ1-5; D call uncertain. Trimming removed 0 bases from V and 9 bases from J, with 10 bases in between. This CDR3 has 13 amino acids. The V gene's germline CDR1 is SGHRS and CDR2 YFSETQ. The DNA of the CDR3 is TGCGCCAGCAGCTTGGGCGGCTTGGGGCCCCAGCATTTT. Translated: CASSLGGLGPQHF.

This clone came up a few times. V and J are TRBV5-6 and TRBJ2-1; 10 bases are a match to TRBD2. CDR3 length equals 18 residues. Germline V gene lookup returns CDR1 SGHDT and CDR2 YYEEEE. V lost 0 bases and J lost 3; bases outside the gene matches: 9. CDR3 region: CASSLAGASGSLYNEQFF. CDR3 nucleotides: TGTGCCAGCAGCTTGGCCGGGGCTAGCGGGAGCCTCTACAATGAGCAGTTCTTC.

The gene calls are TRBV5-6 and TRBJ2-7; D may be TRBD1 (5 bases). The germline V gene encodes CDR1 SGHDT and CDR2 YYEEEE. Trimming pared 4 bases from V and 2 bases from J, leaving 13 bases between. The CDR3 is made up of 14 amino acids. CDR3 nucleotide sequence: TGTGCCAGCAGCCCTTTAACAGGAGCCTACGAGCAGTACTTC. Residues: CASSPLTGAYEQYF.

The chain employs TRBV30 and TRBJ2-5; a weak D match, TRBD2 (6 bases). This CDR3 is built from 13 residues. CDR1 GTSNPN and CDR2 SVGIG come from the germline V gene (reference sequence). V was shortened by 0 bases and J by 5 bases, with 10 bases between the two germline ends. The CDR3 region has the DNA TGTGCCTGGAGTGTTGTAGGAGGGGAGACCCAGTACTTC. As protein: CAWSVVGGETQYF.

This chain connects TRBV7-2 to TRBJ1-4; weak D call: TRBD1 (5 bases). The CDR3 has 15 residues. Trimming shortened V by 4 bases and J by 8 bases, and 17 bases separated the two germline ends. Per the germline V gene, CDR1 is SGHTA and CDR2 is FQGNSA. The CDR3 sequence: CASSSSGTAFEKLFF. CDR3 bases: TGTGCCAGCAGCTCTTCCGGGACTGCCTTCGAAAAACTGTTTTTT.

The J gene is TRBJ1-4, the V gene TRBV4-3; unclear D gene. The CDR3 is 18 residues long. Germline lookup yields CDR1 LGHNA and CDR2 YSLEER. V lost 0 bases and J lost 8, with 22 bases in between. CDR3 amino acids: CASSQDDSSGPFDEKLFF. The DNA for the CDR3 is TGCGCCAGCAGCCAAGATGACTCTTCGGGTCCATTTGACGAAAAACTGTTTTTT.

This chain uses TRBV7-3 with TRBJ2-7; D is perhaps TRBD1 (5 bases). Germline V gives CDR1 SGHTA, CDR2 FQGTGA. Trimming pared 5 bases from V and 7 bases from J, leaving 15 bases between. There are 13 residues in the CDR3. The CDR3 DNA is TGTGCCAGCAGCCCAGGGAACAGCCTGGAGCAGTACTTC. Protein product: CASSPGNSLEQYF.

The chain recombines TRBV6-1 with TRBJ1-1; D is undetermined. The V end was cut by 2 bases, the J end by 3 bases, with 7 bases between. The CDR3 is 13 amino acids. CDR1 is MNHNS, CDR2 SASEGT, per germline. The CDR3 nucleotides read TGTGCCAGCAGTGAAATGCGGGACACTGAAGCTTTCTTT. As protein: CASSEMRDTEAFF.

The chain links TRBV11-2 to TRBJ2-7; 7 nucleotides line up with TRBD2. Germline CDR1 SGHAT, CDR2 FQNNGV. With 0 bases clipped from V and 2 bases from J, the junction kept 7 bases outside the gene matches. This CDR3 region has 16 residues. The DNA of the CDR3 is TGTGCCAGCAGCTTAGAGAGCGGGATGTCGCCCTACGAGCAGTACTTC. This sequence encodes CASSLESGMSPYEQYF.

The genes are TRBV6-1 and TRBJ2-1, with D perhaps TRBD1 (5 bases). Germline V CDR1 and CDR2: MNHNS, SASEGT. This CDR3 comprises 14 residues. Trimming stripped 2 bases from V and 7 bases from J, with 12 bases between. The CDR3: CASSEYYSGNEQFF. In nucleotides, the CDR3 is TGTGCCAGCAGTGAATACTACTCAGGGAATGAGCAGTTCTTC.

Concerning this clone: Other DNA sequences in the sample encode the same CDR3. The V gene is TRBV5-1, the J gene TRBJ2-3; D remains ambiguous. The V end was cut by 0 bases, the J end by 0 bases, with 2 bases between. This CDR3 contains 13 residues. Germline V CDR1 and CDR2: SGHRS, YFSETQ. The CDR3 loop is CASSLDSTDTQYF. The CDR3 region has the DNA TGCGCCAGCAGCTTGGACAGCACAGATACGCAGTATTTT.

As concerns this clone: This may arise from a read error, as a much more abundant clone is one base away. The same CDR3 also results from other DNA sequences found in this sample. The gene calls are TRBV5-1 and TRBJ1-1; possible D gene TRBD1, 5 bases. Germline-derived CDR1 and CDR2 are SGHRS and YFSETQ. The CDR3 is made up of 14 amino acids. CDR3: CASSLGQTKAEAFF. In DNA form, the CDR3 reads TGCGCCAGCAGCTTGGGACAGACAAAGGCTGAAGCTTTCTTC.

This chain connects TRBV20-1 to TRBJ1-1; D is uncertain. There are 10 residues in the CDR3. Germline V CDR1 and CDR2: DFQATT, SNEGSKA (reference sequence). The germline V and J ends were trimmed by 5 bases and 11 bases, with 12 bases remaining between them. The CDR3 DNA follows: TGCAGTGCTGCGTATGCCGCGGCTTTCTTT. It codes for CSAAYAAAFF.